These 6 T cell receptor beta chains originate from one sample sequenced in a study of Tregs in tolerant kidney transplant recipients (dated by TCRdb to the late 2010s). The library relied on the immunoSEQ multiplex PCR assay. TCRdb stores this immuneACCESS table with in-frame sequences only. Part of the clones is absent; in the studies checked, under half of the shortfall reflects unresolved V genes, and no reason is known for the rest. The sample profile shows 240,000 or so clones; 84% of them were found once. In total, the top ten clones hold under 0.65% of the sample. Material for sequencing was CD4+ T cells from blood. All receptors derive from a human donor in good health.

The rearrangement links TRBV2 to TRBJ1-5; the D gene is possibly TRBD1 (5 bases). CDR1 and CDR2 (germline): SNHLY, FYNNEI. V lost 6 bases, J lost 6 bases, and 21 bases lay in between. The CDR3 runs to 16 residues. CDR3 in DNA: TGTGCCAGCAGAATAAACCAGGGTTTGGGTGGTCAGCCCCAGCATTTT. This codes for CASRINQGLGGQPQHF.

In its sample, this clone was seen a few times. The rearrangement uses TRBV19 and TRBJ1-5; 7 nucleotides agree with TRBD1. Germline trimming cut 6 bases from V and 10 bases from J; bases unmatched to any gene: 9. CDR3 length: 13 residues. CDR1 and CDR2 (germline): LNHDA, SQIVND (reference sequence). CDR3 sequence reads: CASRMQGGGPQHF. DNA of the CDR3: TGTGCCAGTAGGATGCAGGGGGGAGGACCCCAGCATTTT.

The rearrangement joins TRBV19 to TRBJ1-5; D is possibly TRBD1 (6 bases). The V gene's germline CDR1 is LNHDA and CDR2 SQIVND (reference sequence). This CDR3 contains 15 residues. With 0 bases removed from V and 6 bases from J, the gap between germline ends came to 12 bases. Written as DNA, the CDR3 is TGTGCCAGTAGTATAGATCCGGGGGCAGGTCAGCCCCAGCATTTT. Protein product: CASSIDPGAGQPQHF.

This chain connects TRBV11-3 to TRBJ2-3; D is undetermined. The CDR3 extends over 12 amino acids. Germline V gene sequence: CDR1 SGHNT, CDR2 YENEEA. The V end was cut by 0 bases, the J end by 7 bases, with 5 bases between. The CDR3 region has the DNA TGTGCCAGCAGCTTAGATGGGTATACGCAGTATTTT. Translating it yields CASSLDGYTQYF.

The J gene is TRBJ2-7, the V gene TRBV7-9; weak D call: TRBD1 (6 bases). Germline loops: CDR1 SEHNR, CDR2 FQNEAQ (reference sequence). This CDR3 spans 14 amino acids. Trimming removed 4 bases from V and 0 bases from J, with 10 bases in between. The CDR3 region is CASSYGQYSYEQYF. The DNA for the CDR3 is TGTGCCAGCAGCTACGGACAGTACTCCTACGAGCAGTACTTC.

The chain combines TRBV7-9 with TRBJ2-7, with 11 nucleotides matching TRBD2. The CDR3 has 16 amino acids. The trim removed 2 bases at V and 8 bases at J, leaving 11 bases unmatched. The germline V gene encodes CDR1 SEHNR and CDR2 FQNEAQ (reference sequence). CDR3 bases: TGTGCCAGCAGCTTAACATCTAGCGGGAGGACCCTAAAGCAGTACTTC. This encodes CASSLTSSGRTLKQYF.